This TCR beta chain was sequenced for a study of OX40 agonist ivuxolimab in advanced cancers. Turning to the study itself: Patients were given ivuxolimab, an antibody that agonizes OX40 (CD134). Treatment received earlier with anti-PD-1, anti-PD-L1 or anti-CTLA-4 agents was allowed, and under 50% had some.

Generated by immunoSEQ multiplex PCR, the TCRdb table keeps only in-frame clones and is missing some. The data hold tens of thousands of clones, with less than 95% observed a single time. This TCR came from an adult with an advanced solid tumor such as melanoma, head and neck, liver or kidney cancer. Sample: CD4+ or CD8+ T cells sorted from blood, taken in a trial of the OX40 agonist ivuxolimab.

The CDR3 region is CASSLKSDSGNTIYF. CDR3 DNA: TGTGCCAGCAGCCTCAAATCCGACTCTGGAAACACCATATATTTT. The genes are TRBV7-8 and TRBJ1-3; no reliable D call. Per germline, CDR1 SGHVS and CDR2 FQNEAQ. V lost 5 bases and J 0 bases, leaving 11 bases between the germline ends. The CDR3 is 15 residues long.